These 28 T cell receptor beta chains were sequenced from one sample in a study of beta chain features in type 1 diabetes. Overall study results and limits: Type 1 diabetes patients had moderately but significantly shorter TCRB CDR3s in all four CD4+ subsets.

Antigens for these TCRs are unknown. Since all of the isolated RNA was reverse transcribed, expressed TCRB transcripts were what got sequenced. Assay used: immunoSEQ multiplex PCR; TCRdb lists only in-frame clones, some missing. The sample carries roughly 250,000 clones, roughly 21% recorded once. The sample consisted of naive CD4+ T cells from blood. These receptors came from a woman between 40 and 55 years old with type 1 diabetes.

This clone has more than one count but fewer than ten. The chain recombines TRBV4-3 with TRBJ2-1, with D possibly being TRBD2 (6 bases). Germline CDR1 is LGHNA and CDR2 is YSLEER. The ends were cut back, 1 base at V and 0 bases at J, with 13 bases in the middle. The CDR3 is 17 amino acids. CDR3 in DNA: TGCGCCAGCAGCCAAGCCAGCGGGCGGAGCTCCTACAATGAGCAGTTCTTC. It is translated as CASSQASGRSSYNEQFF.

This chain joins TRBV28 and TRBJ1-4; D call uncertain. CDR3 size: 16 residues. Germline V gene data show CDR1 as MDHEN and CDR2 as SYDVKM. V was trimmed by 4 bases and J by 4 bases, leaving 16 bases between them. CDR3 in DNA: TGTGCCAGCAGTTATTACAGTGTAACTGTTAATGAAAAACTGTTTTTT. Protein product: CASSYYSVTVNEKLFF.

The chain uses TRBV2 and TRBJ1-2, with TRBD1 matching 9 bases. Trimming took 5 bases from V and 6 from J; bases not matched to a gene: 1. Germline loops: CDR1 SNHLY, CDR2 FYNNEI. The CDR3 totals 12 residues. The CDR3 DNA sequence: TGTGCCAGCAGTCGGGACAGGGATGGCTACACCTTC. Its protein is CASSRDRDGYTF.

The genes are TRBV5-1 and TRBJ2-1; 10 nucleotides agree with TRBD1. The CDR3 runs 15 residues. V lost 0 bases, J lost 15 bases, and 12 bases stayed unmatched. Germline V lookup: CDR1 SGHRS, CDR2 YFSETQ. CDR3 DNA sequence: TGCGCCAGCAGCTTGGACCCTCCCGGGACAGGGGTTAGGTTCTTC. Translated, it gives CASSLDPPGTGVRFF.

There are a few counts of this clone. V and J are TRBV14 and TRBJ2-3; 7 nucleotides line up with TRBD1. The germline V gene encodes CDR1 SGHDN and CDR2 FVKESK. The CDR3 is made up of 16 amino acids. Losses at the gene ends were 3 bases for V and 4 bases for J; bases not matched to a gene: 10. The CDR3 here is CASSHLQGSRADTQYF. For the CDR3, the DNA is TGTGCCAGCAGCCACTTACAGGGGAGTAGGGCAGATACGCAGTATTTT.

The rearrangement uses TRBV10-3 and TRBJ2-1; the D is unclear. CDR3 length: 11 residues. V lost 8 bases, J lost 5 bases, and 7 bases lay in between. Germline V gene sequence: CDR1 ENHRY, CDR2 SYGVKD. The CDR3, as DNA: TGTGCCATCGAACAAAACAATGAGCAGTTCTTC. It translates to CAIEQNNEQFF.

There are a few counts of this clone. Other DNA sequences from this sample encode an identical CDR3 as well. This chain links TRBV29-1 with TRBJ1-2, with D maybe TRBD1 (6 bases). The CDR3 is 12 amino acids. Trimming pared 4 bases from V and 3 bases from J, leaving 9 bases between. Germline V gives CDR1 SQVTM, CDR2 ANQGSEA. The CDR3 reads CSVGEGDYGYTF. The CDR3 DNA follows: TGCAGCGTTGGTGAGGGGGACTATGGCTACACCTTC. Full variable domain (outside the CDR3, taken from reference TRBV29-1 and TRBJ1-2): SAVISQKPSRDICQRGTSLTIQCQVDSQVTMMFWYRQQPGQSLTLIATANQGSEATYESGFVIDKFPISRPNLTFSTLTVSNMSPEDSSIYLCSVGEGDYGYTFGSGTRLTVV.

The J gene is TRBJ1-2, the V gene TRBV27; 7 bases are a match to TRBD1. The CDR3 contains 15 residues. Per the germline V gene, CDR1 is MNHEY and CDR2 is SMNVEV (reference sequence). The trim removed 5 bases at V and 4 bases at J, leaving 10 bases unmatched. The chain's CDR3 is CASSPRDRRSYGYTF. The CDR3 nucleotides read TGTGCCAGCAGTCCCCGGGACAGAAGGAGCTATGGCTACACCTTC.

In its sample, this clone was seen a few times. The CDR3 region is CATSSQLLNIQYF. CDR3 coding DNA: TGTGCCACCTCCTCCCAACTACTAAACATTCAGTACTTC. The rearrangement joins TRBV2 to TRBJ2-4; D is unclear. The CDR3 consists of 13 residues. The V gene's germline CDR1 is SNHLY and CDR2 FYNNEI. V was cut by 10 bases and J by 6 bases, with 16 bases left in between. The whole variable domain, filled in from reference TRBV2 and TRBJ2-4, reads EPEVTQTPSHQVTQMGQEVILRCVPISNHLYFYWYRQILGQKVEFLVSFYNNEISEKSEIFDDQFSVERPDGSNFTLKIRSTKLEDSAMYFCATSSQLLNIQYFGAGTRLSVL.

This clone was detected only a few times. The chain recombines TRBV4-3 with TRBJ2-1; TRBD1 matches at 7 bases. This CDR3 comprises 11 residues. The germline CDR1 and CDR2 sequences are LGHNA and YSLEER. V lost 6 bases and J lost 8; bases outside the gene matches: 1. The DNA for the CDR3 is TGCGCCAGCAGTACAGGGGATGAGCAGTTCTTC. Its translation: CASSTGDEQFF.

Turning to this clone: Other DNA sequences within the sample encode an identical CDR3. The CDR3 region has the DNA TGTGCCATCAGTGAGTCGTCGGATACGCAGTATTTT. Translation: CAISESSDTQYF. The genes are TRBV10-3 and TRBJ2-3; no firm D call. Germline V gene data show CDR1 as ENHRY and CDR2 as SYGVKD. V shed 0 bases and J shed 6 bases, with 4 bases lying between them. This CDR3 is built from 12 residues.

Points on this clone: Different DNA sequences within this sample yield the same CDR3. This chain connects TRBV5-1 to TRBJ1-1; no reliable D call. The CDR3 has 13 residues. Trimming removed 0 bases from V and 4 bases from J, with 7 bases in between. In germline, CDR1 is SGHRS, CDR2 YFSETQ. The CDR3 here is CASSLGGGTEAFF. DNA for the CDR3: TGCGCCAGCAGCTTGGGGGGAGGCACTGAAGCTTTCTTT.

The V gene is TRBV28, the J gene TRBJ1-2; 8 nucleotides align to TRBD1. The CDR3 runs to 13 residues. Per the germline V gene, CDR1 is MDHEN and CDR2 is SYDVKM. V dropped 2 bases and J dropped 8; count of bases not matched to a gene: 4. The CDR3 nucleotides read TGTGCCAGCAGTTTACAGGGGGCAAGAGGCTACACCTTC. Its translation is CASSLQGARGYTF.

The rearrangement links TRBV2 to TRBJ1-2; D ambiguous. The germline V and J ends were trimmed by 0 bases and 6 bases, with 8 bases remaining between them. This CDR3 spans 13 amino acids. Per germline, CDR1 SNHLY and CDR2 FYNNEI. The CDR3 nucleotides read TGTGCCAGCAGTGAAGCCCGCGCGGATGGCTACACCTTC. Translated: CASSEARADGYTF.

The V call is TRBV30, the J call TRBJ1-4; 9 nucleotides match TRBD1. The V segment lost 7 bases and the J segment 8 bases; nucleotides outside the gene matches: 14. CDR3 length equals 15 residues. Germline V gives CDR1 GTSNPN, CDR2 SVGIG (reference sequence). For the CDR3, the DNA is TGTGCCTCCCTGGGTTTCCGGGACAGGGCCGAAAAACTGTTTTTT. Residues: CASLGFRDRAEKLFF.

This rearrangement joins TRBV9 to TRBJ1-2; no clear D gene. The germline V gene has CDR1 SGDLS and CDR2 YYNGEE. This CDR3 has 14 amino acids. The V and J ends lost 1 base and 4 bases respectively, with 11 bases between them. The CDR3 nucleotides are TGTGCCAGCAGCGTATTGGAGGCAGGCTATGGCTACACCTTC. Translation gives CASSVLEAGYGYTF.

There are a few counts of this clone. The J gene is TRBJ2-7, the V gene TRBV5-1; D is undetermined. Trimming shortened V by 3 bases and J by 2 bases, and 6 bases separated the two germline ends. Germline CDR1 reads SGHRS; CDR2 reads YFSETQ. CDR3 size: 12 residues. CDR3 protein: CASSSEAYEQYF. As DNA, the CDR3 is TGCGCCAGCAGCTCCGAGGCCTACGAGCAGTACTTC.

This clone has more than one count but fewer than ten. The chain joins TRBV6-5 to TRBJ1-6, with no clear D. Trimming cost V 0 bases and J 2 bases, with 8 bases left between them. Germline-derived CDR1 and CDR2 are MNHEY and SVGAGI. This CDR3 has 16 amino acids. The DNA for the CDR3 is TGTGCCAGCAGTTACTCGGCGGCAGCCTATAATTCACCCCTCCACTTT. It encodes CASSYSAAAYNSPLHF.

The table lists this clone with a few counts. CDR3 residues: CASSLQALEQYF. The CDR3 DNA reads as TGTGCCAGCAGTCTACAGGCCTTGGAGCAGTACTTC. V and J are TRBV14 and TRBJ2-7; perhaps TRBD1 as D (5 bases). Germline CDR1 SGHDN, CDR2 FVKESK. V was cut by 6 bases and J by 7 bases, with 13 bases left in between. The CDR3 sequence is 12 residues long. The entire variable domain, with the rest obtained from reference TRBV14 and TRBJ2-7, is as follows: EAGVTQFPSHSVIEKGQTVTLRCDPISGHDNLYWYRRVMGKEIKFLLHFVKESKQDESGMPNNRFLAERTGGTYSTLKVQPAELEDSGVYFCASSLQALEQYFGPGTRLTVT.

The rearrangement links TRBV12-5 to TRBJ2-3, with TRBD2 identical over 9 bases. The V gene's germline CDR1 is LGHNT and CDR2 FRNRAP. V was pared by 7 bases and J by 3 bases, with 2 bases of the junction left unmatched. The CDR3 consists of 13 residues. The CDR3 reads CASVLAGTDTQYF. The CDR3 DNA is TGTGCTAGTGTCCTAGCGGGAACAGATACGCAGTATTTT.

This chain uses TRBV11-2 with TRBJ2-5; 9 bases match TRBD2. J was trimmed by 3 bases and V by 1 base; bases with no gene match: 3. Germline assignment: CDR1 SGHAT and CDR2 FQNNGV. The CDR3 spans 15 residues. The CDR3 DNA sequence: TGTGCCAGCAGCTTAGGGTTAGCGGGGGAAGAGACCCAGTACTTC. The encoded protein is CASSLGLAGEETQYF.

This clone turned up a few times. The gene calls are TRBV28 and TRBJ1-2, with D maybe TRBD1 (5 bases). The V end lost 11 bases, the J end lost 8 bases, and 15 bases lay between the germline ends. The CDR3 contains 11 residues. CDR1 MDHEN and CDR2 SYDVKM come from the germline V gene. CDR3 sequence reads: CAGGTYKGYTF. DNA for the CDR3: TGTGCCGGCGGGACGTATAAGGGCTACACCTTC.

The CDR3 loop reads CASSQAGGDRSYEQYF. The CDR3 coding sequence is TGTGCCAGCAGCCAAGCAGGGGGCGACAGGTCCTACGAGCAGTACTTC. The V call is TRBV7-3, the J call TRBJ2-7; 8 bases line up with TRBD1. Trimming at V came to 5 bases and at J to 1 base, leaving 10 bases not matched to a gene. This CDR3 has 16 residues. Germline CDR1 SGHTA, CDR2 FQGTGA.

This clone occurred a few times. This chain joins TRBV4-2 and TRBJ2-1, with TRBD2 identical over 9 bases. Germline CDR1 and CDR2: LGHNA and YNFKEQ. V was clipped by 1 base and J by 8 bases; unmatched bases: 6. This CDR3 has 15 amino acids. The CDR3 sequence is CASSQVGLAYDEQFF. Written as DNA, the CDR3 is TGTGCCAGCAGCCAAGTTGGACTAGCGTACGATGAGCAGTTCTTC.

This clone was recorded only once. V gene TRBV5-1 combines with J gene TRBJ2-1, with D perhaps TRBD2 (5 bases). Germline loops: CDR1 SGHRS, CDR2 YFSETQ. The CDR3 consists of 14 residues. With 0 bases removed from V and 7 bases from J, the gap between germline ends came to 11 bases. CDR3 sequence (DNA): TGCGCCAGCAGCTTGGTGGAACTAGGGAATGAGCAGTTCTTC. Protein: CASSLVELGNEQFF.

The rearrangement joins TRBV9 to TRBJ1-6; D unresolved. CDR3 length: 17 amino acids. Germline CDR1 SGDLS, CDR2 YYNGEE. V gave up 0 bases and J gave up 6 bases, with 16 bases separating them. In nucleotides, the CDR3 is TGTGCCAGCAGCGTAGAGCCTTCGAGTCCCTTTAATTCACCCCTCCACTTT. Translated, it gives CASSVEPSSPFNSPLHF.

The chain combines TRBV7-3 with TRBJ2-3, with D possibly being TRBD1 (5 bases). The V gene's germline CDR1 is SGHTA and CDR2 FQGTGA. The CDR3 has 13 residues. The germline V and J ends were trimmed by 5 bases and 6 bases, with 12 bases remaining between them. This CDR3 reads CASSPVPGDTQYF. For the CDR3, the DNA is TGTGCCAGCAGCCCCGTACCAGGGGATACGCAGTATTTT.

The V gene is TRBV6-5, the J gene TRBJ2-1; 11 positions agree with TRBD2. V shed 4 bases and J 7 bases; nucleotides not matched to a gene: 3. Germline loops: CDR1 MNHEY, CDR2 SVGAGI. This CDR3 contains 14 residues. The CDR3 is CASSFLAGGNEQFF. CDR3 DNA sequence: TGTGCCAGCAGTTTCCTAGCGGGAGGAAATGAGCAGTTCTTC.